This entry lists 17 T cell receptor beta chains sequenced from one sample in a study of T cells in Graves' hyperthyroidism and ophthalmopathy. TCR beta CDR3 region amplification was performed from RNA transcripts. The TCR CDR3 first-round RT-PCR relied on the HTBI primer set. MiXCR, run by TCRdb on the multiplex PCR reads, gives a single entry per CDR3 protein. Of about 290,000 distinct CDR3 sequences in the sample, less than 20% were seen once. The sample taken for sequencing was blood. These receptors were collected from a man aged 50-59 years with Graves' ophthalmopathy.

This clonotype showed up many times. The genes are TRBV3-1 and TRBJ2-7; 12 nucleotides match TRBD2. This CDR3 is built from 15 residues. V dropped 1 base and J dropped 7; count of bases not matched to a gene: 5. In germline, CDR1 is LGHDT, CDR2 YNNKEL (reference sequence). The CDR3, as DNA: TGTGCCAGCAGCCAAGGGCCCACTAGCGGGAGGGAGCAGTACTTC. Its protein is CASSQGPTSGREQYF.

This clonotype turned up a few times. The chain links TRBV28 to TRBJ2-3, with D perhaps assigned TRBD1 or TRBD2 (5 bases each). Germline CDR1 is MDHEN and CDR2 is SYDVKM. This CDR3 spans 16 amino acids. V lost 7 bases and J lost 4, with 21 bases in between. CDR3 sequence: CASTRRVRVGPDTQYF. CDR3 nucleotides: TGTGCCAGCACAAGGCGGGTGCGGGTGGGGCCAGATACGCAGTATTTT. The full variable domain, rest sourced from reference TRBV28 and TRBJ2-3, is DVKVTQSSRYLVKRTGEKVFLECVQDMDHENMFWYRQDPGLGLRLIYFSYDVKMKEKGDIPEGYSVSREKKERFSLILESASTNQTSMYLCASTRRVRVGPDTQYFGPGTRLTVL.

This clonotype has ten or more counts. This chain uses TRBV3-1 with TRBJ1-1, with D possibly being TRBD1 (5 bases). Germline V gene lookup returns CDR1 LGHDT and CDR2 YNNKEL (reference sequence). Deletions cut 0 bases from V and 9 bases from J, with 8 bases between. The CDR3 is 12 residues long. DNA for the CDR3: TGTGCCAGCAGCCAAGAGAACAGGCAAGCTTTCTTT. As protein: CASSQENRQAFF.

This clonotype appeared many times. The genes are TRBV2 and TRBJ1-5, with D possibly matching TRBD1 (6 bases). The germline CDR1 and CDR2 sequences are SNHLY and FYNNEI. Trimming cost V 5 bases and J 0 bases, with 11 bases left between them. The CDR3 is 15 residues long. The CDR3 sequence: CASSSGTLSNQPQHF. The CDR3 DNA reads TGTGCCAGCAGTTCCGGGACACTTAGCAATCAGCCCCAGCATTTT.

Ten or more counts support this clonotype. This chain connects TRBV28 to TRBJ2-5, with a weak D call TRBD1 (5 bases). From germline, CDR1 is MDHEN and CDR2 SYDVKM. The CDR3 length is 12 residues. Trimming left V 1 base short and J 11 bases short, with 11 bases between. The DNA of the CDR3 is TGTGCCAGCAGTTTATTGGGGCAGGGACAGTACTTC. Translated: CASSLLGQGQYF.

The chain employs TRBV19 and TRBJ2-7; 13 bases match TRBD2. V lost 5 bases, J lost 6 bases, and 1 base stayed unmatched. There are 13 residues in the CDR3. Germline-derived CDR1 and CDR2 are LNHDA and SQIVND (reference sequence). The CDR3: CASSGLAGAEQYF. The CDR3 DNA sequence: TGTGCCAGTAGTGGACTAGCGGGAGCCGAGCAGTACTTC.

For this clonotype: The germline gene is not matched at one end of the junction; a read error may be the cause. The chain uses TRBV5-1 and TRBJ1-1; maybe TRBD1 (6 bases). CDR3 length: 14 residues. Germline V lookup: CDR1 SGHRS, CDR2 YFSETQ. This CDR3 is CVSSFGGANTEAFF. CDR3 coding DNA: TGTGTCAGCAGCTTTGGGGGGGCGAACACTGAAGCTTTCTTT. The full variable domain, its missing parts supplied by reference TRBV5-1 and TRBJ1-1, is KAGVTQTPRYLIKTRGQQVTLSCSPISGHRSVSWYQQTPGQGLQFLFEYFSETQRNKGNFPGRFSGRQFSNSRSEMNVSTLELGDSALYLCVSSFGGANTEAFFGQGTRLTVV.

V gene TRBV29-1 combines with J gene TRBJ1-1, with D uncertain. Germline-derived CDR1 and CDR2 are SQVTM and ANQGSEA. With 1 base removed from V and 3 bases from J, the gap between germline ends came to 9 bases. This CDR3 is 13 amino acids long. CDR3 in amino acids: CSVEGTDYTEAFF. As DNA, the CDR3 is TGCAGCGTTGAAGGTACAGATTACACTGAAGCTTTCTTT.

This clonotype came up a few times. The rearrangement links TRBV5-6 to TRBJ2-1, with D perhaps assigned TRBD1 or TRBD2 (5 bases each). CDR3 size: 14 residues. The germline gives CDR1 SGHDT, CDR2 YYEEEE. Trimming shortened V by 1 base and J by 4 bases, and 9 bases separated the two germline ends. The DNA for the CDR3 is TGTGCCAGCAGCTTGATGGGACCGTACAATGAGCAGTTCTTC. It encodes CASSLMGPYNEQFF. Full variable domain (missing parts from reference TRBV5-6 and TRBJ2-1): DAGVTQSPTHLIKTRGQQVTLRCSPKSGHDTVSWYQQALGQGPQFIFQYYEEEERQRGNFPDRFSGHQFPNYSSELNVNALLLGDSALYLCASSLMGPYNEQFFGPGTRLTVL.

The rearrangement uses TRBV6-2 or TRBV6-3 and TRBJ2-7; 7 nucleotides agree with TRBD1. CDR1 is MNHEY and CDR2 is SVGEGT in the germline V gene. The ends lost 6 bases at V and 2 bases at J; junction bases unmatched: 7. There are 14 residues in the CDR3. CDR3 sequence (DNA): TGTGCCAGCAGGACGAGACAGGGAACCTACGAGCAGTACTTC. It codes for CASRTRQGTYEQYF.

The chain joins TRBV6-5 to TRBJ1-6; D gene unclear. The CDR3 runs 15 residues. Germline V gene sequence: CDR1 MNHEY, CDR2 SVGAGI. Trimming stripped 0 bases from V and 7 bases from J, with 10 bases between. The chain's CDR3 is CASSYSGRTNSPLHF. Here the CDR3 DNA reads TGTGCCAGCAGTTACTCGGGCCGCACGAATTCACCCCTCCACTTT.

This clonotype was seen only a few times. This sequence joins TRBV9 and TRBJ2-7; the D is unclear. The CDR3 sequence is 12 residues long. The V gene's germline CDR1 is SGDLS and CDR2 YYNGEE. V was shortened by 3 bases and J by 1 base, with 5 bases between the two germline ends. CDR3 protein: CASSAESYEQYF. CDR3 coding DNA: TGTGCCAGCAGCGCGGAATCCTACGAGCAGTACTTC.

Many counts were recorded for this clonotype. The chain is built from TRBV3-1 and TRBJ1-6; D is unclear. CDR1 LGHDT and CDR2 YNNKEL come from the germline V gene (reference sequence). Trimming took off 1 base at V and 8 bases at J, with 9 bases between the two ends. The CDR3 sequence is 14 residues long. The CDR3 loop reads CASSQGRAYSPLHF. The CDR3 nucleotides are TGTGCCAGCAGCCAAGGGAGGGCTTATTCACCCCTCCACTTT. Complete variable domain (other parts from reference TRBV3-1 and TRBJ1-6): DTAVSQTPKYLVTQMGNDKSIKCEQNLGHDTMYWYKQDSKKFLKIMFSYNNKELIINETVPNRFSPKSPDKAHLNLHINSLELGDSAVYFCASSQGRAYSPLHFGNGTRLTVT.

The genes are TRBV7-9 and TRBJ1-2; possible D gene TRBD1, 5 bases. The CDR3 spans 14 residues. Germline assignment: CDR1 SEHNR and CDR2 FQNEAQ (reference sequence). V lost 5 bases to trimming and J lost 5 bases, with 15 bases between them. The CDR3 protein is CASSTGGLPYGYTF. CDR3 in DNA: TGTGCCAGCAGCACCGGGGGTCTCCCTTATGGCTACACCTTC.

The rearrangement uses TRBV24-1 and TRBJ2-1; possibly TRBD1 or TRBD2 for D (5 bases each). Per germline, CDR1 KGHDR and CDR2 SFDVKD. V lost 1 base, J lost 3 bases, and 12 bases lay in between. This CDR3 has 16 residues. The CDR3 spells CATSDLRGDRYNEQFF. In nucleotides, the CDR3 is TGTGCCACCAGTGATTTAAGGGGAGATCGCTACAATGAGCAGTTCTTC.

The V and J genes are TRBV6-1 and TRBJ2-2, with D possibly being TRBD2 (5 bases). CDR1 and CDR2 from the germline V gene are MNHNS and SASEGT. The ends were cut back, 6 bases at V and 0 bases at J, with 8 bases in the middle. The CDR3 contains 14 residues. This CDR3 is CASSSGTNTGELFF. The DNA for the CDR3 is TGTGCCAGCAGCTCCGGGACGAACACCGGGGAGCTGTTTTTT.

This clonotype has at least ten counts. The J gene is TRBJ1-5, the V gene TRBV6-1, with 8 bases matching TRBD1. This CDR3 contains 15 residues. J gave up 4 bases and V 6 bases, and 8 bases lay outside the gene matches. The germline CDR1 and CDR2 sequences are MNHNS and SASEGT. This CDR3 reads CASSLGQGRNQPQHF. CDR3 DNA sequence: TGTGCCAGCAGCCTCGGACAGGGTCGGAATCAGCCCCAGCATTTT.